This TCR beta chain was sequenced in a study of blood T cell repertoires in COVID-19. Whole-study context: Both acute and convalescent COVID-19 samples were obtained from the United States, Italy and Spain. Sources were T cells, B-cell-depleted T cells, or PBMCs; the material itself was cDNA or gDNA.

V lost 5 bases and J 4 bases, leaving 10 bases between the germline ends. CDR1 is SGHKS, CDR2 YYEKEE, per germline (reference sequence). The CDR3 is 12 residues long. Per the authors' pipeline: Nucleated cell counts were estimated from reference gene primer amplification. TCRdb keeps only in-frame clones here, not all; method: immunoSEQ multiplex PCR. V and J calls and clone size are those listed in that table; D and trimming were worked out from the DNA. This table has around 260,000 clones, around 87% appearing once. The clonotype was recovered from a young man with active or convalescent COVID-19. Sample: peripheral blood. The chain is built from TRBV5-5 and TRBJ2-7; D uncertain. CDR3 residues: CASSLLEYEQYF. As DNA, the CDR3 is TGTGCCAGCAGTTTGCTGGAGTACGAGCAGTACTTC.